A selection of T cell receptor beta chains follows, all from one sample in a study of OX40 agonist ivuxolimab in advanced cancers. Clones were read by immunoSEQ multiplex PCR, and TCRdb kept only the in-frame ones, dropping some. The table shows fewer than 100,000 clones, with roughly 89% occurring only once. This sample comprised CD4+ or CD8+ T cells sorted from blood, obtained in a trial of the OX40 agonist ivuxolimab. These TCRs come from an adult with an advanced solid tumor such as melanoma, head and neck, liver or kidney cancer. Both conserved end residues are part of each CDR3. A D gene is named only where the DNA matches it firmly. Size is stated for part of the rows, as once, few or many counts, or as a class when the clone is expanded.

clone size,J gene,D gene,V gene,CDR3 protein,CDR3 DNA
-,TRBJ2-7,-,TRBV9,CASSVSEQNYEQYF,TGTGCCAGCAGCGTATCCGAACAGAACTACGAGCAGTACTTC
-,TRBJ2-1,-,TRBV9,CASSVGRKSYNEQFF,TGTGCCAGCAGCGTAGGTAGGAAATCCTACAATGAGCAGTTCTTC
-,TRBJ2-7,TRBD1,TRBV10-1,CASSDHRGSYEQYF,TGCGCCAGCAGTGACCACAGGGGCTCCTACGAGCAGTACTTC
-,TRBJ1-2,TRBD1,TRBV7-2,CASSQHPTGDGYTF,TGTGCCAGCAGCCAACACCCGACAGGGGATGGCTACACCTTC
-,TRBJ1-1,-,TRBV6-6,CASSYSLDEAFF,TGTGCCAGCAGTTACTCTTTAGATGAAGCTTTCTTT
-,TRBJ2-7,TRBD2,TRBV9,CASSVGSGRSYEQYF,TGTGCCAGCAGCGTAGGTAGCGGGAGATCATACGAGCAGTACTTC
-,TRBJ2-3,-,TRBV18,CASSNQDTQYF,TGTGCCAGCTCAAATCAGGATACGCAGTATTTT
-,TRBJ2-1,-,TRBV6-6,CASSYLGGNEQFF,TGTGCCAGCAGTTACCTTGGGGGCAATGAGCAGTTCTTC
-,TRBJ1-1,-,TRBV20-1,CSASGGTEAFF,TGCAGTGCTTCCGGCGGGACTGAAGCTTTCTTT
-,TRBJ2-7,-,TRBV4-1,CASSQEKGAYEQYF,TGCGCCAGCAGCCAAGAAAAAGGGGCGTACGAGCAGTACTTC
-,TRBJ1-2,TRBD1,TRBV5-1,CASTRDRDGYTF,TGCGCCAGCACCCGGGACAGGGATGGCTACACCTTC
-,TRBJ1-6,-,TRBV5-6,CASSLGPGDNSPLHF,TGTGCCAGCAGCTTGGGCCCGGGGGATAATTCACCCCTCCACTTT
-,TRBJ2-1,-,TRBV15,CATSSRSSMEQFF,TGTGCCACCAGCAGCCGCTCTTCGATGGAGCAGTTCTTC
-,TRBJ2-7,-,TRBV5-6,CASSYTGIEQYF,TGTGCCAGCAGCTATACAGGGATCGAGCAGTACTTC
-,TRBJ1-1,-,TRBV6-1,CASRQGSLSEAFF,TGTGCCAGCAGGCAGGGGTCACTCTCTGAAGCTTTCTTT
-,TRBJ2-7,TRBD2,TRBV4-1,CASSARASGSYEQYF,TGCGCCAGCAGCGCCCGGGCTAGCGGCTCCTACGAGCAGTACTTC
-,TRBJ1-5,TRBD1,TRBV2,CASSEVWTGDQPQHF,TGTGCCAGCAGTGAGGTATGGACAGGGGATCAGCCCCAGCATTTT
-,TRBJ2-7,TRBD2,TRBV30,CASSGTSGKNEQYF,TGTGCCTCATCAGGGACTAGCGGGAAGAACGAGCAGTACTTC
-,TRBJ2-2,-,TRBV5-4,CASSLNVRNTGELFF,TGTGCCAGCAGCTTGAACGTCCGGAACACCGGGGAGCTGTTTTTT
-,TRBJ2-2,-,TRBV29-1,CSVVEGALGGELFF,TGCAGCGTTGTGGAGGGGGCGCTGGGCGGGGAGCTGTTTTTT
once,TRBJ1-1,-,TRBV7-3,CASSLTGGDTEAFF,TGTGCCAGCAGCTTAACAGGGGGGGACACTGAAGCTTTCTTT
-,TRBJ1-1,-,TRBV5-6,CASSFRGRGAFF,TGTGCCAGCAGCTTCCGGGGCCGAGGAGCTTTCTTT
-,TRBJ2-1,TRBD2,TRBV30,CAWSVSGLAGASGYNEQFF,TGTGCCTGGAGTGTATCTGGGCTAGCGGGAGCGTCGGGCTACAATGAGCAGTTCTTC
-,TRBJ2-1,-,TRBV19,CASSIGFEQFF,TGTGCCAGTAGTATTGGGTTTGAGCAGTTCTTC
few,TRBJ1-2,-,TRBV2,CASRLTDGYTF,TGTGCCAGCAGGCTGACAGATGGCTACACCTTC
-,TRBJ2-5,-,TRBV7-2,CASSLALYGTQYF,TGTGCCAGCAGCTTAGCCCTATACGGGACCCAGTACTTC
-,TRBJ1-5,-,TRBV30,CAWSVSENQPQHF,TGTGCCTGGAGTGTATCAGAGAATCAGCCCCAGCATTTT
-,TRBJ2-7,TRBD1,TRBV7-2,CASSSGTGGYEQYF,TGTGCCAGCAGTTCCGGGACAGGGGGTTACGAGCAGTACTTC
-,TRBJ1-2,-,TRBV19,CASSLGTGLDYGYTF,TGTGCCAGTAGTTTAGGGACGGGACTCGACTATGGCTACACCTTC
-,TRBJ1-1,-,TRBV6-5,CASSYWGNTEAFF,TGTGCCAGCAGTTACTGGGGCAACACTGAAGCTTTCTTT